These T cell receptor beta chains were read from a single sample in a study of blood T cell repertoires in COVID-19. Using immunoSEQ multiplex PCR, the repertoire was profiled, and TCRdb retains in-frame clones only, with some absent. The repertoire holds 250,000 to 300,000 clones, with 70% to 90% as singletons. The sample comprised peripheral blood. These receptors came from a woman in her 70s with COVID-19, enrolled during active disease. Both conserved end residues are part of each CDR3. A D gene is named only where the DNA matches it firmly. Size is omitted from some rows. Given values are once, few, many or a class for expanded clones.

clone_size: -; v_call: TRBV19; d_call: TRBD2; j_call: TRBJ2-3; cdr3_aa: CASSTFSGGQRNTQYF; cdr3_nt: TGTGCCAGTAGTACCTTTAGCGGGGGGCAACGGAATACGCAGTATTTT
clone_size: -; v_call: TRBV9; d_call: -; j_call: TRBJ2-3; cdr3_aa: CASSPRQLANTDTQYF; cdr3_nt: TGTGCCAGCAGCCCGAGACAGTTGGCTAACACAGATACGCAGTATTTT
clone_size: -; v_call: TRBV4-1; d_call: -; j_call: TRBJ2-7; cdr3_aa: CASSLAGSGTPTYEQYF; cdr3_nt: TGCGCCAGCAGCCTTGCTGGCTCCGGGACTCCCACGTACGAGCAGTACTTC
clone_size: -; v_call: TRBV10-3; d_call: TRBD2; j_call: TRBJ2-1; cdr3_aa: CAINQRGGRYNEQFF; cdr3_nt: TGTGCCATCAACCAGCGGGGGGGCCGATACAATGAGCAGTTCTTC
clone_size: few; v_call: TRBV14; d_call: -; j_call: TRBJ2-7; cdr3_aa: CASSRGGLLTQYF; cdr3_nt: TGTGCCAGCAGCCGTGGGGGACTTCTAACGCAGTACTTC
clone_size: -; v_call: TRBV7-2; d_call: -; j_call: TRBJ2-3; cdr3_aa: CASSMRGGGSADTQYF; cdr3_nt: TGTGCCAGCAGTATGAGGGGGGGCGGATCGGCAGATACGCAGTATTTT
clone_size: -; v_call: TRBV5-1; d_call: -; j_call: TRBJ1-2; cdr3_aa: CASSLDQGYGYTF; cdr3_nt: TGCGCCAGCAGCTTGGACCAGGGCTATGGCTACACCTTC
clone_size: -; v_call: TRBV12-1; d_call: -; j_call: TRBJ2-7; cdr3_aa: CASSPDRGRQEQYF; cdr3_nt: TGTGCCAGCAGCCCCGACAGGGGGAGGCAGGAGCAGTACTTC
clone_size: -; v_call: TRBV2; d_call: -; j_call: TRBJ1-5; cdr3_aa: CASTGGRGQPQHF; cdr3_nt: TGTGCCAGCACTGGGGGGAGGGGCCAGCCCCAGCATTTT
clone_size: once; v_call: TRBV2; d_call: TRBD1; j_call: TRBJ2-4; cdr3_aa: CASSSDRDGNIQYF; cdr3_nt: TGTGCCAGCAGTTCCGACAGGGATGGAAACATTCAGTACTTC
clone_size: once; v_call: TRBV4-2; d_call: TRBD1; j_call: TRBJ1-2; cdr3_aa: CASSHGTALYYGYTF; cdr3_nt: TGTGCCAGCAGCCACGGGACAGCTCTTTACTATGGCTACACCTTC
clone_size: -; v_call: TRBV13; d_call: TRBD2; j_call: TRBJ2-7; cdr3_aa: CASSAGVAGFYEQYF; cdr3_nt: TGTGCCAGCAGCGCCGGGGTAGCGGGGTTCTACGAGCAGTACTTC
clone_size: -; v_call: TRBV11-2; d_call: -; j_call: TRBJ2-5; cdr3_aa: CASSFTGQETQYF; cdr3_nt: TGTGCCAGCAGCTTCACGGGGCAAGAGACCCAGTACTTC
clone_size: -; v_call: TRBV2; d_call: TRBD1; j_call: TRBJ1-5; cdr3_aa: CASSETGAPGEPQHF; cdr3_nt: TGTGCCAGCAGTGAGACAGGGGCGCCCGGAGAGCCCCAGCATTTT
clone_size: -; v_call: TRBV24-1; d_call: TRBD1; j_call: TRBJ2-5; cdr3_aa: CATSEPQGVAGQETQYF; cdr3_nt: TGTGCCACCAGTGAACCCCAGGGGGTCGCCGGCCAAGAGACCCAGTACTTC
clone_size: -; v_call: TRBV28; d_call: -; j_call: TRBJ2-2; cdr3_aa: CASSPEVGVGITGELFF; cdr3_nt: TGTGCCAGCAGTCCCGAGGTCGGGGTGGGGATCACCGGGGAGCTGTTTTTT
clone_size: -; v_call: TRBV6-5; d_call: -; j_call: TRBJ2-7; cdr3_aa: CASTTPGAAYEQYF; cdr3_nt: TGTGCCAGCACCACCCCAGGGGCAGCCTACGAGCAGTACTTC
clone_size: -; v_call: TRBV9; d_call: -; j_call: TRBJ2-7; cdr3_aa: CASSVAAGTYEQYF; cdr3_nt: TGTGCCAGCAGCGTAGCGGCGGGGACCTACGAGCAGTACTTC
clone_size: many; v_call: TRBV6-6; d_call: -; j_call: TRBJ1-2; cdr3_aa: CASSSTIGAGYGYTF; cdr3_nt: TGTGCCAGCAGTTCCACCATTGGGGCAGGGTATGGCTACACCTTC
clone_size: -; v_call: TRBV12-3/TRBV12-4; d_call: -; j_call: TRBJ2-7; cdr3_aa: CASSFGDYYEQYF; cdr3_nt: TGTGCCAGCAGTTTCGGAGACTATTACGAGCAGTACTTC
clone_size: -; v_call: TRBV6-5; d_call: TRBD1; j_call: TRBJ1-1; cdr3_aa: CASSYFYRGNTEAFF; cdr3_nt: TGTGCCAGCAGTTACTTCTACAGGGGGAACACTGAAGCTTTCTTT
clone_size: -; v_call: TRBV4-3; d_call: -; j_call: TRBJ1-6; cdr3_aa: CASSQEGVTLSPLHF; cdr3_nt: TGCGCCAGCAGCCAAGAAGGGGTCACACTCTCACCCCTCCACTTT
clone_size: -; v_call: TRBV13; d_call: TRBD1; j_call: TRBJ1-4; cdr3_aa: CASSLRTGPNEKLFF; cdr3_nt: TGTGCCAGCAGCTTACGGACAGGGCCTAATGAAAAACTGTTTTTT
clone_size: -; v_call: TRBV29-1; d_call: -; j_call: TRBJ1-1; cdr3_aa: CSVLRGGDTEAFF; cdr3_nt: TGCAGCGTCCTCAGGGGAGGGGACACTGAAGCTTTCTTT
clone_size: -; v_call: TRBV6-5; d_call: -; j_call: TRBJ1-2; cdr3_aa: CASSYSGTDDGYTF; cdr3_nt: TGTGCCAGCAGTTACTCTGGCACAGACGACGGCTACACCTTC
clone_size: -; v_call: TRBV27; d_call: -; j_call: TRBJ1-1; cdr3_aa: CASSYGGVNTEAFF; cdr3_nt: TGTGCCAGCAGTTACGGAGGGGTGAACACTGAAGCTTTCTTT
clone_size: once; v_call: TRBV2; d_call: TRBD1; j_call: TRBJ1-4; cdr3_aa: CASSGGQGSGEKLFF; cdr3_nt: TGTGCCAGCAGTGGCGGACAGGGATCTGGTGAAAAACTGTTTTTT
clone_size: -; v_call: TRBV9; d_call: -; j_call: TRBJ1-5; cdr3_aa: CASSVSSSNQPQHF; cdr3_nt: TGTGCCAGCAGCGTAAGTAGCAGCAATCAGCCCCAGCATTTT
clone_size: -; v_call: TRBV24-1; d_call: TRBD1; j_call: TRBJ2-2; cdr3_aa: CATSDKPGGPYTGELFF; cdr3_nt: TGTGCCACCAGTGATAAGCCAGGGGGCCCGTACACCGGGGAGCTGTTTTTT
clone_size: -; v_call: TRBV2; d_call: -; j_call: TRBJ1-2; cdr3_aa: CASRSPNSYTF; cdr3_nt: TGTGCCAGCCGTTCTCCGAACAGCTACACCTTC
clone_size: -; v_call: TRBV24-1; d_call: TRBD1; j_call: TRBJ1-4; cdr3_aa: CATSDPGQGSEKLFF; cdr3_nt: TGTGCCACCAGTGATCCGGGACAGGGGAGTGAAAAACTGTTTTTT
clone_size: -; v_call: TRBV4-2; d_call: TRBD1; j_call: TRBJ1-6; cdr3_aa: CASSQEVGQGPFNSPLHF; cdr3_nt: TGTGCCAGCAGCCAAGAGGTGGGACAGGGGCCCTTTAATTCACCCCTCCACTTT
clone_size: -; v_call: TRBV5-1; d_call: TRBD2; j_call: TRBJ2-3; cdr3_aa: CASSSSGGSTSTDTQYF; cdr3_nt: TGCGCCAGCAGCTCTAGCGGGGGGTCAACTAGCACAGATACGCAGTATTTT
clone_size: once; v_call: TRBV15; d_call: TRBD1; j_call: TRBJ2-3; cdr3_aa: CATSRDGQGGDTQYF; cdr3_nt: TGTGCCACCAGCAGAGATGGACAGGGGGGCGATACGCAGTATTTT
clone_size: -; v_call: TRBV6-1; d_call: -; j_call: TRBJ2-2; cdr3_aa: CASSPAGGELFF; cdr3_nt: TGTGCCAGCAGCCCCGCGGGTGGGGAGCTGTTTTTT
clone_size: once; v_call: TRBV11-2; d_call: -; j_call: TRBJ1-4; cdr3_aa: CASSLLPGTNEKLFF; cdr3_nt: TGTGCCAGCAGCTTGCTACCGGGAACCAATGAAAAACTGTTTTTT
clone_size: -; v_call: TRBV5-1; d_call: TRBD1; j_call: TRBJ2-3; cdr3_aa: CASISTGGPTDTQYF; cdr3_nt: TGCGCCAGCATTTCGACAGGGGGCCCTACAGATACGCAGTATTTT
clone_size: -; v_call: TRBV7-9; d_call: -; j_call: TRBJ1-2; cdr3_aa: CASSSRAGVMDYGYTF; cdr3_nt: TGTGCCAGCAGCTCTCGGGCAGGGGTTATGGACTATGGCTACACCTTC
clone_size: -; v_call: TRBV7-9; d_call: TRBD1; j_call: TRBJ2-7; cdr3_aa: CASSPPTGGYEQYF; cdr3_nt: TGTGCCAGCAGCCCCCCGACAGGGGGCTACGAGCAGTACTTC
clone_size: -; v_call: TRBV25-1; d_call: -; j_call: TRBJ2-1; cdr3_aa: CASSDPHRDPYNEQFF; cdr3_nt: TGTGCCAGCAGTGACCCTCACAGGGACCCCTACAATGAGCAGTTCTTC
clone_size: -; v_call: TRBV30; d_call: -; j_call: TRBJ1-4; cdr3_aa: CAWTGEGRSEKLFF; cdr3_nt: TGTGCCTGGACCGGGGAGGGGAGAAGTGAAAAACTGTTTTTT
clone_size: -; v_call: TRBV5-1; d_call: -; j_call: TRBJ2-7; cdr3_aa: CASSLDGGEQYF; cdr3_nt: TGCGCCAGCAGCTTGGACGGGGGCGAGCAGTACTTC
clone_size: few; v_call: TRBV7-9; d_call: -; j_call: TRBJ1-1; cdr3_aa: CASSPNGGRGNTEAFF; cdr3_nt: TGTGCCAGCAGCCCTAACGGGGGGCGTGGGAACACTGAAGCTTTCTTT
clone_size: -; v_call: TRBV5-6; d_call: -; j_call: TRBJ2-7; cdr3_aa: CASSLGAYSSYEQYF; cdr3_nt: TGTGCCAGCAGCTTGGGGGCCTACAGCTCCTACGAGCAGTACTTC
clone_size: -; v_call: TRBV5-1; d_call: TRBD1; j_call: TRBJ1-2; cdr3_aa: CASSSDGTETGTF; cdr3_nt: TGCGCCAGCAGCTCAGACGGGACAGAGACGGGCACCTTC
clone_size: few; v_call: TRBV9; d_call: -; j_call: TRBJ1-2; cdr3_aa: CASSVGGHGGYTF; cdr3_nt: TGTGCCAGCAGCGTAGGAGGTCACGGTGGCTACACCTTC
clone_size: -; v_call: TRBV24-1; d_call: TRBD1; j_call: TRBJ2-5; cdr3_aa: CATSETGTGTQETQYF; cdr3_nt: TGTGCCACCAGTGAAACCGGGACAGGGACCCAAGAGACCCAGTACTTC
clone_size: -; v_call: TRBV7-2; d_call: TRBD1; j_call: TRBJ2-5; cdr3_aa: CASSFAGQGGETQYF; cdr3_nt: TGTGCCAGCAGCTTCGCTGGACAGGGTGGGGAGACCCAGTACTTC
clone_size: -; v_call: TRBV6-5; d_call: TRBD1; j_call: TRBJ1-2; cdr3_aa: CASSYSLGQAYGYTF; cdr3_nt: TGTGCCAGCAGTTACTCGCTCGGACAGGCCTATGGCTACACCTTC
clone_size: -; v_call: TRBV5-6; d_call: -; j_call: TRBJ2-5; cdr3_aa: CASSSPSSETQYF; cdr3_nt: TGTGCCAGCAGCTCCCCCTCGTCGGAGACCCAGTACTTC
clone_size: -; v_call: TRBV6-4; d_call: -; j_call: TRBJ1-5; cdr3_aa: CASSEVGGSNQPQHF; cdr3_nt: TGTGCCAGCAGTGAAGTGGGAGGGAGCAATCAGCCCCAGCATTTT
clone_size: -; v_call: TRBV5-6; d_call: -; j_call: TRBJ2-5; cdr3_aa: CASRGFLRVRQETQYF; cdr3_nt: TGTGCCAGCAGAGGCTTCCTCAGGGTTCGGCAAGAGACCCAGTACTTC
clone_size: -; v_call: TRBV6-4; d_call: TRBD1; j_call: TRBJ1-4; cdr3_aa: CASSRREGAIWGVRKKLFF; cdr3_nt: TGTGCCAGCAGCCGGCGGGAGGGGGCGATTTGGGGGGTTAGGAAAAAACTGTTTTTT
clone_size: -; v_call: TRBV2; d_call: TRBD1; j_call: TRBJ1-5; cdr3_aa: CASMGTGRGNQPQHF; cdr3_nt: TGTGCCAGCATGGGGACAGGACGGGGCAATCAGCCCCAGCATTTT
clone_size: -; v_call: TRBV2; d_call: -; j_call: TRBJ1-4; cdr3_aa: CASSEAPGGANEKLFF; cdr3_nt: TGTGCCAGCAGTGAAGCGCCCGGGGGGGCGAATGAAAAACTGTTTTTT
clone_size: -; v_call: TRBV5-1; d_call: -; j_call: TRBJ2-1; cdr3_aa: CASSFGTQSYNEQFF; cdr3_nt: TGCGCCAGCAGCTTCGGGACTCAATCCTACAATGAGCAGTTCTTC